What follows are 6 T cell receptor beta chains derived from one specimen sequenced in a study of metastatic and nonmetastatic thyroid tumors. TCRdb recomputed clones from the PCR reads via MiXCR. In the table there are 20,000 or so clones, roughly 22% of which are singletons. Among the patients, none had received any treatment before thyroid surgery. The specimen was adjacent normal tissue. The receptors shown here come from a female donor with papillary thyroid cancer or a benign thyroid nodule (not recorded which). Some clones in this sample may be carry-over from other donors' samples.

This clone was seen a few times. The chain carries TRBV12-3 or TRBV12-4 and TRBJ2-1; D gene ambiguous. With 2 bases removed from V and 9 bases from J, the gap between germline ends came to 11 bases. The CDR3 has 13 amino acids. The CDR3 region is CASSLNPTGEQFF. CDR3 nucleotide sequence: TGTGCCAGCAGTTTAAACCCCACGGGTGAGCAGTTCTTC.

This clone qualifies as medium-sized. The chain joins TRBV6-1 to TRBJ1-2; no clear D gene. V was clipped by 2 bases and J by 5 bases, with 18 bases between them. This CDR3 has 16 residues. The germline CDR1 and CDR2 sequences are MNHNS and SASEGT. The CDR3: CASSERAALPLYGYTF. The CDR3 nucleotides are TGTGCCAGCAGTGAACGGGCAGCATTACCACTATATGGCTACACCTTC.

About this clone: Compared with germline, one end of the junction differs, possibly owing to a read error. V usage is TRBV14 and J usage is TRBJ2-3; D ambiguous. The germline gives CDR1 SGHDN, CDR2 FVKESK. The CDR3 runs to 14 residues. This CDR3 reads CASSRLSVRDTQYF. CDR3 DNA sequence: TGTGCCAGCAGCCGCCTTTCGGTCCGAGATACGCAGTATTTC.

This clone was detected only a few times. The V gene is TRBV28, the J gene TRBJ2-5; no reliable D call. There are 15 residues in the CDR3. Trimming cost V 8 bases and J 0 bases, with 16 bases left between them. Germline V CDR1 and CDR2: MDHEN, SYDVKM. Here the CDR3 DNA reads TGTGCCAGCGCACCACCGGACGAACACCAAGAGACCCAGTACTTC. Residues: CASAPPDEHQETQYF. Full variable domain (remainder filled in from reference TRBV28 and TRBJ2-5): DVKVTQSSRYLVKRTGEKVFLECVQDMDHENMFWYRQDPGLGLRLIYFSYDVKMKEKGDIPEGYSVSREKKERFSLILESASTNQTSMYLCASAPPDEHQETQYFGPGTRLLVL.

This clone is large by share. This sequence joins TRBV28 and TRBJ2-5, with 7 positions matching TRBD2. The germline V gene encodes CDR1 MDHEN and CDR2 SYDVKM. The CDR3 is made up of 19 amino acids. The V gene end was trimmed by 3 bases and the J gene end by 7 bases; junction bases not matched to a gene: 23. CDR3 protein: CASSFVAGESAGPQGTQYF. The CDR3 DNA is TGTGCCAGCAGTTTCGTGGCGGGAGAATCCGCGGGCCCTCAGGGGACCCAGTACTTC.

This clone was detected ten times or more. V and J are TRBV5-6 and TRBJ1-2, with D unclear. Germline assignment: CDR1 SGHDT and CDR2 YYEEEE. V lost 3 bases and J lost 7, with 13 bases in between. This CDR3 comprises 13 residues. CDR3 residues: CASSWARGFGYTF. The CDR3 region has the DNA TGTGCCAGCAGCTGGGCCCGCGGGTTTGGCTACACCTTC.